This T cell receptor (beta chain) derives from a study of T-cell reconstitution after alpha-beta-depleted transplantation in children. The authors prepared the TCRbeta library with unique molecular identifiers. TCRdb re-called the PCR reads through MiXCR, storing one row per CDR3 protein. The sample holds approximately 83,000 distinct CDR3 sequences, 9% to 15% seen once. Germline assignment: CDR1 SGHRS and CDR2 YFSETQ. V was clipped by 5 bases and J by 0 bases; unmatched bases: 6. The CDR3 covers 15 residues. This sequence joins TRBV5-1 and TRBJ2-3, with 7 positions matching TRBD2. The sequences come from PBMCs from the stem cell graft donor, collected from the stem cell graft. The sequence derives from a human donor who donated a stem cell graft to a child with inherited bone marrow failure. The CDR3 region has the DNA TGCGCCAGCAGGCGGACTAGTTGGAGCACAGATACGCAGTATTTT. Residues: CASRRTSWSTDTQYF.